This paragraph covers one TCR beta chain sequence. Antigen specificity is unknown. These data come from a study of OX40 agonist ivuxolimab in advanced cancers. The wider study: Mean age around 64 years, range about 20 to 90; around 80% male. People who had prior anti-PD-1, anti-PD-L1 or anti-CTLA-4 therapy could take part, and around 43% had some. Whole-study results and caveats: Among patients with partial responses at 0.1-3.0 mg/kg, clonal expansion was among the lowest. The study observed clonal expansion of CD4+ and CD8+ blood T cells by week 6 at 0.1 to 3.0 mg/kg.

V was pared by 7 bases and J by 9 bases, with 16 bases between. The germline V gene encodes CDR1 MNHEY and CDR2 SVGAGI. CDR3 length equals 13 residues. Assay: immunoSEQ multiplex PCR; the TCRdb copy retains only in-frame clones and omits some. The data contain 67,000 or so clones, about 92% of them singletons. The source is an adult with an advanced solid tumor such as melanoma, head and neck, liver or kidney cancer. The chain is built from TRBV6-5 and TRBJ2-4; weak D call: TRBD2 (6 bases). Specimen: CD4+ or CD8+ T cells sorted from blood, collected in a trial of the OX40 agonist ivuxolimab. Here the CDR3 reads CASTAGGGSIQYF. The CDR3 DNA reads as TGTGCCAGCACCGCTGGTGGGGGGAGCATTCAGTACTTC.